The TCR beta chain described here comes from a study of cytomegalovirus exposure and HLA in healthy donors. Study at large: Falling in the Caucasian-associated ancestry cluster were about 83% of under 500 genotyped donors.

Germline-derived CDR1 and CDR2 are LNHDA and SQIVND (reference sequence). J gave up 4 bases and V 8 bases, and 8 bases lay outside the gene matches. The length of the CDR3 is 13 residues. In the PCR, 60 Vbeta and 13 Jbeta primers were used. The table came from immunoSEQ multiplex PCR; TCRdb's copy has only in-frame clones and leaves some out. The sample lists some 140,000 clones, about 85% occurring once. This clonotype was obtained from a woman under 40 in good health and CMV-seropositive. The sample consisted of PBMCs. V is TRBV19 and J is TRBJ2-7, with 7 positions matching TRBD2. DNA for the CDR3: TGTGCCAGTTCCTCGGGACTAAAGTACGAGCAGTACTTC. As protein: CASSSGLKYEQYF.